The 4 T cell receptor beta chains below were found in one sample sequenced in a study of identifying expanded T cells in peripheral blood. Assay: immunoSEQ multiplex PCR; the TCRdb copy retains only in-frame clones and omits some. The sample shows 60,000 to 80,000 clones, about 90% of them seen only once. The material sequenced was blood. Receptors were obtained from a person between 18 and 75 years old in good health.

The chain couples TRBV30 to TRBJ1-5; 10 nucleotides match TRBD1. Germline trimming cut 5 bases from V and 5 bases from J; bases unmatched to any gene: 6. The V gene's germline CDR1 is GTSNPN and CDR2 SVGIG (reference sequence). CDR3 size: 14 residues. In DNA, the CDR3 is TGTGCCTGGGGCCCGGGACAGGGGTATCAGCCCCAGCATTTT. Residues: CAWGPGQGYQPQHF.

V gene TRBV27 combines with J gene TRBJ2-1; the D is unclear. CDR1 is MNHEY and CDR2 is SMNVEV in the germline V gene (reference sequence). The CDR3 covers 14 residues. The ends were cut back, 2 bases at V and 4 bases at J, with 9 bases in the middle. The CDR3 is CASSLHSEYNEQFF. CDR3 nucleotides: TGTGCCAGCAGTTTACACTCGGAGTACAATGAGCAGTTCTTC.

The chain is built from TRBV2 and TRBJ2-1; 7 bases map to TRBD1. From germline, CDR1 is SNHLY and CDR2 FYNNEI. Unmatched junction bases numbered 6, after V lost 7 bases and J lost 12 bases. CDR3 length: 11 amino acids. CDR3 nucleotides: TGTGCCAGCAAAGAATGGACAGGGCAGTTCTTC. Translating it yields CASKEWTGQFF.

The chain links TRBV7-9 to TRBJ2-5; D remains unclear. The V gene's germline CDR1 is SEHNR and CDR2 FQNEAQ (reference sequence). This CDR3 is built from 11 residues. Trimming removed 7 bases from V and 5 bases from J, with 8 bases in between. CDR3 sequence (DNA): TGTGCCAGCACCAAAGCGGAGACCCAGTACTTC. Protein product: CASTKAETQYF.